The rows below give T cell receptor beta chains drawn from one sample of a study of T-cell memory formation after mild COVID-19. Using its own MiXCR run on the 5' RACE reads, TCRdb lists one record per CDR3 protein. The table shows 170,000 or so distinct CDR3 sequences, with roughly 31% occurring only once. Sample: PBMCs or a T cell subset sorted from them (not recorded which). The source of these receptors is an adult woman who had mild COVID-19 (a few samples of this study predate the infection). Cell type and time point are not known. CDR3s include the opening cysteine and the closing phenylalanine or tryptophan. The D gene is left open where the match is weak. The size entry is marked missing in some rows and otherwise reads once, few, many or a size class.

V gene,clone size,J gene,D gene,CDR3 DNA,CDR3 protein
TRBV25-1,-,TRBJ2-7,-,TGTGCCAGCAGAGGGTGGGGTACCTACGAGCAGTACTTC,CASRGWGTYEQYF
TRBV7-6,-,TRBJ2-1,-,TGTGCCAGCAGCCGGCATCCCGGAGGGCCTCGGTTCTTC,CASSRHPGGPRFF
TRBV7-9,-,TRBJ1-6,-,TGTGCCAGCAGCTCAGAGATAAATAATTCACCCCTCCACTTT,CASSSEINNSPLHF
TRBV9,-,TRBJ1-6,-,TGTGCCAGCAGCCCCAACACCTATAATTCACCCCTCCACTTT,CASSPNTYNSPLHF
TRBV9,-,TRBJ2-1,-,TGTGCCAGCAGCGTAGATCGGAATGAGCAGTTCTTC,CASSVDRNEQFF
TRBV12-3/TRBV12-4,many,TRBJ2-3,TRBD2,TGTGCCAGCAGTTCGACATATGGACTAGCGGAGGTAGATACGCAGTATTTT,CASSSTYGLAEVDTQYF
TRBV7-9,few,TRBJ2-1,-,TGTGCCAGCAGTGCCCCGGGTAAAGGGGGGCAGTTCTTC,CASSAPGKGGQFF
TRBV7-2,-,TRBJ1-3,TRBD1,TGTGCCAGCAGCCCAAACAGGGGGCATAGAAACACCATATATTTT,CASSPNRGHRNTIYF
TRBV19,-,TRBJ2-2,-,TGTGCCAGTAGTAAAACCCATGGGAACACCGGGGAGCTGTTTTTT,CASSKTHGNTGELFF
TRBV7-2,few,TRBJ2-7,TRBD2,TGTGCCAGCAGACTTAGCGGGGTATACGAGCAGTACTTC,CASRLSGVYEQYF
TRBV4-3,-,TRBJ2-1,-,TGCGCCAGCAGCCAAGATAAAGTGGGAGGTCGTGAGCAGTTCTTC,CASSQDKVGGREQFF
TRBV2,few,TRBJ1-1,TRBD1,TGTGCCAGCAGAGGGGGCAGGGACACTGAAGCTTTCTTT,CASRGGRDTEAFF
TRBV24-1,-,TRBJ2-3,TRBD2,TGTGCCACCAGTGATATAGCGGGAGGGACAGATACGCAGTATTTT,CATSDIAGGTDTQYF
TRBV4-2,few,TRBJ2-7,-,TGTGCCAGCAGCTGGACGATTGAGGAGATCTCCTACGAGCAGTACTTC,CASSWTIEEISYEQYF
TRBV7-9,-,TRBJ2-1,TRBD1,TGTGCCAGCAGATTATCAGGGGGCCAAGAAAATGAGCAGTTCTTC,CASRLSGGQENEQFF
TRBV7-2,-,TRBJ2-1,TRBD2,TGTGCCAGCAGCTTAGTGCCACTAGCGGGAGGAGTGGATGAGCAGTTCTTC,CASSLVPLAGGVDEQFF
TRBV5-6,-,TRBJ2-3,-,TGTGCCAGCAGCTTGAAAGCAACTAGCACAGATACGCAGTATTTT,CASSLKATSTDTQYF
TRBV4-3,-,TRBJ1-1,-,TGCGCCAGCAGCCACGGACAAGGAGGGAACACTGAAGCTTTCTTT,CASSHGQGGNTEAFF
TRBV7-8,few,TRBJ2-1,TRBD2,TGTGCCAGCAGCTACGGGGGGGAAAATGGGGAGCAGTTCTTC,CASSYGGENGEQFF
TRBV7-2,-,TRBJ1-5,TRBD1,TGTGCCAGCAGCTTGACAGGGGGAAGCAATCAGCCCCAGCATTTT,CASSLTGGSNQPQHF